Below, one TCR beta chain is given with its context. Its target is not known. The CDR3 is made up of 18 amino acids. V was clipped by 4 bases and J by 4 bases; unmatched bases: 14. Per the germline V gene, CDR1 is MDHEN and CDR2 is SYDVKM. This entry comes from a study of shared clonotypes between healthy human individuals. Study summary: Per donor, three plates held CD4 naive cells, three held CD4 memory, two held CD8 naive and one held CD8 memory.

Deep-level running was used for the assay. Replicate sorted-subset PCRs were loaded with around 0.2 ug DNA, 25,000 to 30,000 T cell genomes. The method was immunoSEQ multiplex PCR; TCRdb's version includes in-frame clones alone and lacks a portion of them. This sample has 650,000 to 750,000 clones, with around 72% found just once. Notes on the study in general: Memory subsets generally showed lower estimated richness than naive subsets.

The clonotype originates from a woman aged 25 to 45 in good health. Sequences were obtained from memory CD4+ T cells sorted from blood. Noted subset: CD45RA-negative fraction. This chain connects TRBV28 to TRBJ1-3, with TRBD1 matching over 9 bases. Here the CDR3 reads CASSSPTKQGAVGNTIYF. In DNA form, the CDR3 reads TGTGCCAGCAGTTCGCCTACCAAACAGGGGGCAGTCGGAAACACCATATATTTT.